The clone carrying this TCR beta chain was recorded at least ten times. What it binds is unknown. This sample is part of a study of neurological immune-mediated disorders. Study outcomes and limitations: Sharing of CDR3 amino acid sequences among expanded clones across subjects was absent, suggesting private repertoires in all groups.

This CDR3 has 15 residues. The J segment lost 7 bases and the V segment lost 5 bases, leaving 10 bases of the junction unmatched. Germline V gene sequence: CDR1 DFQATT, CDR2 SNEGSKA (reference sequence). As for the cDNA, it was generated by 5'RACE with 10-nucleotide random UMIs. One entry per CDR3 protein, called by TCRdb with MiXCR from the 5' RACE reads. The data hold 87,000 or so distinct CDR3 sequences, with roughly 3.2% observed a single time. The V gene is TRBV20-1, the J gene TRBJ1-6; TRBD1 agrees at 8 bases. Sample: PBMCs. This sequence originates from a woman aged 45-59 years with multiple sclerosis. The CDR3 DNA follows: TGCAGTGCTCCCCAGGACAGGGCGGGCAATTCACCCCTCCACTTT. As protein: CSAPQDRAGNSPLHF.